The 4 T cell receptor beta chains in this list originate from one sample, sequenced in a study of blood T cell repertoires in COVID-19. The data were produced by immunoSEQ multiplex PCR, yet TCRdb's version contains in-frame clones alone and is incomplete. The sample lists about 59,000 clones, approximately 90% occurring once. Sequencing was carried out using peripheral blood. These receptors were collected from a man older than 75 with acute or convalescent COVID-19.

The rearrangement links TRBV24-1 to TRBJ2-5, with 12 bases that match TRBD2. Trimming removed 5 bases from V and 5 bases from J; junction bases left unmatched: 8. The CDR3 covers 16 residues. Germline CDR1 and CDR2: KGHDR and SFDVKD. The CDR3 sequence: CATSASLAGGLETQYF. CDR3 DNA: TGTGCCACCAGTGCCAGCCTAGCGGGGGGGCTCGAGACCCAGTACTTC.

The V and J genes are TRBV5-5 and TRBJ1-2; the D gene is possibly TRBD1 (6 bases). Germline V gene lookup returns CDR1 SGHKS and CDR2 YYEKEE (reference sequence). This CDR3 is built from 15 residues. Between the trimmed V and J ends, which lost 1 base and 3 bases, there was a span of 13 bases. In DNA, the CDR3 is TGTGCCAGCAGCTTGATCCCAGGGGTCGACTATGGCTACACCTTC. It encodes CASSLIPGVDYGYTF.

This clone has only a few counts. This rearrangement joins TRBV10-1 to TRBJ2-7; 7 positions match TRBD1. The CDR3 is 19 amino acids. Germline V gene sequence: CDR1 WNHNN, CDR2 SYGVQD (reference sequence). J was trimmed by 2 bases and V by 5 bases; bases with no gene match: 21. CDR3 DNA: TGCGCCAGCAGTCCGACACCGAGGGACAGCGAATTATTCCCCTACGAGCAGTACTTC. It codes for CASSPTPRDSELFPYEQYF.

The chain recombines TRBV12-2 with TRBJ2-1; the table assigns TRBD2, which was not confirmed against the DNA. TRBV12-2 is a pseudogene. This CDR3 region has 15 residues. CDR3 sequence reads: CASRFWRGGNNEQFF. CDR3 sequence (DNA): TGTGCAAGTCGCTTTTGGCGGGGGGGGAACAATGAGCAGTTCTTC.